This T cell receptor beta chain was recovered during a study of T cells in Graves' hyperthyroidism and ophthalmopathy. As concerns this clonotype: Antigen unknown.

Study-level points and caveats: Most clonotypes expanded in thyroid above 0.001 were likewise present in blood. From stable hyperthyroidism, ophthalmopathy was separated by a 13 V-J model.

The TCR beta CDR3 regions underwent amplification using RNA transcripts as the source. HTBI primers were used for first-round RT-PCR of the TCR CDR3. TCRdb processed the multiplex PCR reads anew with MiXCR; each CDR3 protein has one entry. The table lists almost 600,000 distinct CDR3 sequences, about 45% of them singletons, with 7.5% to 8.5% in the top ten. The clonotype originates from a woman in her late teens or twenties with Graves' hyperthyroidism. Sample: peripheral blood or thyroid tissue (not recorded which).

This CDR3 is CSARAGTAGYTF. CDR3 DNA sequence: TGCAGTGCTAGAGCCGGGACAGCGGGCTACACCTTC. The genes are TRBV20-1 and TRBJ1-2, with 7 bases identical to TRBD1. The V gene's germline CDR1 is DFQATT and CDR2 SNEGSKA (reference sequence). CDR3 size: 12 residues. V lost 1 base to trimming and J lost 8 bases; unmatched junction nucleotides: 4.